Listed here are 14 T cell receptor beta chains from one sample, sequenced in a study of OX40 agonist ivuxolimab in advanced cancers. Sequencing was performed with immunoSEQ multiplex PCR; in TCRdb, only in-frame clones are kept and a portion is missing. The repertoire holds approximately 49,000 clones, approximately 85% seen once, with 9% to 10% in the top ten. Sample: CD4+ or CD8+ T cells sorted from blood, taken in a trial of the OX40 agonist ivuxolimab. All receptors derive from an adult with an advanced solid tumor such as melanoma, head and neck, liver or kidney cancer.

The chain combines TRBV2 with TRBJ2-3; D remains ambiguous. The V gene lost 2 bases and the J gene lost 2 bases, with 8 bases spanning the gap. The CDR3 totals 14 residues. Per germline, CDR1 SNHLY and CDR2 FYNNEI. This chain's CDR3 is CASSELLYTDTQYF. In DNA, the CDR3 is TGTGCCAGCAGTGAACTACTGTACACAGATACGCAGTATTTT.

The V and J genes are TRBV27 and TRBJ2-3, with 11 bases fitting TRBD1. Germline-derived CDR1 and CDR2 are MNHEY and SMNVEV (reference sequence). The CDR3 covers 16 residues. J was trimmed by 3 bases and V by 6 bases; bases with no gene match: 8. CDR3 nucleotides: TGTGCCAGCAGCCCTTTCCGGGACAGGGGGACAGATACGCAGTATTTT. This codes for CASSPFRDRGTDTQYF.

This clone showed up just a few times. The V gene is TRBV7-8, the J gene TRBJ1-2, with a weak D call TRBD1 (6 bases). Per the germline V gene, CDR1 is SGHVS and CDR2 is FQNEAQ. The V gene lost 5 bases and the J gene lost 10 bases, with 17 bases spanning the gap. The CDR3 is 13 amino acids. CDR3 DNA: TGTGCCAGCAGCCAGGGGCTCTCTATTGCCTACACCTTC. It specifies CASSQGLSIAYTF.

In regard to this clone: One junction end does not reproduce the germline sequence, and a read error may be involved. This sequence joins TRBV7-7 and TRBJ2-7, with D hard to call. The CDR3 length is 14 residues. Germline CDR1 is SSHAT and CDR2 is FNYEAQ (reference sequence). The CDR3 nucleotides read TGTGCTAGCAGCTTAGGATTGGGATTAGGCGAGCAGTACTTC. The encoded protein is CASSLGLGLGEQYF.

The rearrangement uses TRBV10-3 and TRBJ2-5; D is possibly TRBD2 (7 bases). The ends were cut back, 6 bases at V and 4 bases at J, with 15 bases in the middle. The CDR3 has 14 amino acids. Germline lookup yields CDR1 ENHRY and CDR2 SYGVKD. The CDR3 region has the DNA TGTGCCATCAGGCCCGCGGGGGCGGGAGAGACCCAGTACTTC. Translation: CAIRPAGAGETQYF.

The rearrangement joins TRBV19 to TRBJ2-3; tentatively, D is TRBD2 (7 bases). This CDR3 region has 15 residues. V lost 11 bases, J lost 0 bases, and 18 bases lay in between. Germline-derived CDR1 and CDR2 are LNHDA and SQIVND (reference sequence). The CDR3 DNA is TGTGCCTCCCGAGGGGGGGGATATAGCACAGATACGCAGTATTTT. Translated, it gives CASRGGGYSTDTQYF.

V is TRBV11-3 and J is TRBJ2-1; a possible D gene is TRBD2 (5 bases). V was cut by 5 bases and J by 2 bases, with 7 bases left in between. In germline, CDR1 is SGHNT, CDR2 YENEEA. The CDR3 consists of 13 residues. The CDR3 loop is CASSAGTYNEQFF. In DNA form, the CDR3 reads TGTGCCAGCAGCGCCGGGACCTACAATGAGCAGTTCTTC.

The chain recombines TRBV5-4 with TRBJ1-1; 8 nucleotides match TRBD1. The V and J ends lost 4 bases and 2 bases, in that order; junction bases with no gene match: 10. This CDR3 region has 16 residues. Germline V gene data show CDR1 as SGHNT and CDR2 as YYREEE (reference sequence). CDR3 nucleotides: TGTGCCAGCAGCCCTCGGCCGGGACAGGCTAACACTGAAGCTTTCTTT. It translates to CASSPRPGQANTEAFF.

The V and J genes are TRBV10-3 and TRBJ2-1; tentatively, D is TRBD1 (6 bases). Per germline, CDR1 ENHRY and CDR2 SYGVKD. The CDR3 is 13 amino acids. Trimming took off 6 bases at V and 3 bases at J, with 9 bases between the two ends. The DNA for the CDR3 is TGTGCCATCAGGGACAGTCACTACAATGAGCAGTTCTTC. Its protein is CAIRDSHYNEQFF.

The DNA of the CDR3 is TGCGCCAGCAGCCAAGTAGGTACTAGCGGGTTCACCGGGGAGCTGTTTTTT. It encodes CASSQVGTSGFTGELFF. The rearrangement links TRBV4-1 to TRBJ2-2, with 9 bases lining up with TRBD2. The junction had 7 bases not matched to a gene; V was cut back by 1 base and J by 4 bases. The CDR3 loop spans 17 amino acids. CDR1 and CDR2 (germline): MGHRA, YSYEKL.

The chain joins TRBV9 to TRBJ1-5; D possibly corresponds to TRBD1 (5 bases). Germline V gives CDR1 SGDLS, CDR2 YYNGEE. The CDR3 consists of 15 residues. V shed 1 base and J shed 3 bases, with 11 bases lying between them. CDR3 amino acids: CASSVSSGHNQPQHF. In DNA form, the CDR3 reads TGTGCCAGCAGCGTATCTTCGGGGCACAATCAGCCCCAGCATTTT.

The rearrangement links TRBV29-1 to TRBJ2-1; 9 bases are a match to TRBD1. The CDR3 loop spans 14 amino acids. The germline CDR1 and CDR2 sequences are SQVTM and ANQGSEA. With 7 bases clipped from V and 2 bases from J, the junction kept 6 bases outside the gene matches. This CDR3 is CSAGGTGPYNEQFF. CDR3 sequence (DNA): TGCAGCGCCGGAGGGACAGGGCCCTACAATGAGCAGTTCTTC.

The rearrangement uses TRBV4-2 and TRBJ2-1; 9 nucleotides line up with TRBD2. The CDR3 is 16 residues long. Looked up from germline, CDR1 is LGHNA and CDR2 is YNFKEQ. Germline trimming cut 1 base from V and 9 bases from J; bases unmatched to any gene: 10. The CDR3 DNA is TGTGCCAGCAGCCAAGGCGTTAGCGGGAGCGACGGTGAGCAGTTCTTC. The encoded protein is CASSQGVSGSDGEQFF.

This sequence joins TRBV30 and TRBJ2-5; 7 positions match TRBD2. The ends lost 5 bases at V and 5 bases at J; junction bases unmatched: 5. The CDR3 sequence is 12 residues long. Germline V gene sequence: CDR1 GTSNPN, CDR2 SVGIG (reference sequence). CDR3 residues: CAWGRERETQYF. DNA of the CDR3: TGTGCCTGGGGGCGGGAGAGGGAGACCCAGTACTTC.